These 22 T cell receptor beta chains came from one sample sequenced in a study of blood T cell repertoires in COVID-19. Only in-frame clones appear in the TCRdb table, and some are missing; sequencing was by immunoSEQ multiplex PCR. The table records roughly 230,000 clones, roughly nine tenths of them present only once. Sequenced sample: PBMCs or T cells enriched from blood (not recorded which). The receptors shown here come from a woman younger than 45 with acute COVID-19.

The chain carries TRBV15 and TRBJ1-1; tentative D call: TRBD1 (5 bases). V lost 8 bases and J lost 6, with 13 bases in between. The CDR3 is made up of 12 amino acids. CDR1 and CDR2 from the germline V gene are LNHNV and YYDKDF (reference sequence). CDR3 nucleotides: TGTGCCACCGGACATAGTGGGGCTGAAGCTTTCTTT. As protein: CATGHSGAEAFF.

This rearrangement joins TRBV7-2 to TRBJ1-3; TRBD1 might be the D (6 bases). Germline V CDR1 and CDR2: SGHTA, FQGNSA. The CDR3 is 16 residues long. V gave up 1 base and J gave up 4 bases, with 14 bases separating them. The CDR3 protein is CASSLVDTGIGNTIYF. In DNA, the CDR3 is TGTGCCAGCAGCTTAGTGGACACAGGGATCGGAAACACCATATATTTT.

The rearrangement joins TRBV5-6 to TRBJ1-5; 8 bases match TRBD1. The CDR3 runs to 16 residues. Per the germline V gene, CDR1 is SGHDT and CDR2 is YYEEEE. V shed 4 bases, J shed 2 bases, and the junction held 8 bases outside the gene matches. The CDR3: CASSPGTGRGNQPQHF. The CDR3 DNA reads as TGTGCCAGCAGCCCAGGGACAGGAAGGGGCAATCAGCCCCAGCATTTT.

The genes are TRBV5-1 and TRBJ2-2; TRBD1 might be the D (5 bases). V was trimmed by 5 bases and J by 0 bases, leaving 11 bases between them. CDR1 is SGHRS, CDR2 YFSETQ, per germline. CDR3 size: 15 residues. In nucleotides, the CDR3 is TGCGCCAGCAGTTTTGACAGCCCGAACACCGGGGAGCTGTTTTTT. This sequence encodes CASSFDSPNTGELFF.

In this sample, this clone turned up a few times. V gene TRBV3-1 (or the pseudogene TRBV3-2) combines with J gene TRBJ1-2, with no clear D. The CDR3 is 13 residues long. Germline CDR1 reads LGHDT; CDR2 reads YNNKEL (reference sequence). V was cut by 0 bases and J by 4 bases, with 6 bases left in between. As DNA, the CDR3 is TGTGCCAGCAGCCAAGATACAAGCTATGGCTACACCTTC. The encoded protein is CASSQDTSYGYTF.

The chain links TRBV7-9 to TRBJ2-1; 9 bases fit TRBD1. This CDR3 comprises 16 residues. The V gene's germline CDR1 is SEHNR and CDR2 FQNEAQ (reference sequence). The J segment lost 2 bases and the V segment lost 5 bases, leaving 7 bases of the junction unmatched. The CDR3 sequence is CASSHSGTGTYNEQFF. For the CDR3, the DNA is TGTGCCAGCAGCCACTCCGGGACAGGGACCTACAATGAGCAGTTCTTC.

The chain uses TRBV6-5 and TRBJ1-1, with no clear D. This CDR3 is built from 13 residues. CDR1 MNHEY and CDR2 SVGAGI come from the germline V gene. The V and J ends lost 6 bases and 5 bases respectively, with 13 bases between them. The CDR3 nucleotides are TGTGCCAGCAGGCCGTTGCAGAGGACTGAAGCTTTCTTT. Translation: CASRPLQRTEAFF.

The CDR3 loop is CASSVGSVRQGGYTF. The CDR3 DNA reads TGTGCCAGCAGCGTAGGTTCGGTGAGACAGGGTGGCTACACCTTC. The gene calls are TRBV9 and TRBJ1-2; 7 bases fit TRBD1. Germline V gene data show CDR1 as SGDLS and CDR2 as YYNGEE. V shed 0 bases, J shed 7 bases, and the junction held 9 bases outside the gene matches. This CDR3 has 15 residues.

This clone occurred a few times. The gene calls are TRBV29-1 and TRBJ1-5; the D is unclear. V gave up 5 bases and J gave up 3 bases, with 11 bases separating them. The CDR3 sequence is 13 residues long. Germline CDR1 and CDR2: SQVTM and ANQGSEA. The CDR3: CSVCEGANQPQHF. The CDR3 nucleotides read TGCAGCGTTTGCGAGGGTGCCAATCAGCCCCAGCATTTT.

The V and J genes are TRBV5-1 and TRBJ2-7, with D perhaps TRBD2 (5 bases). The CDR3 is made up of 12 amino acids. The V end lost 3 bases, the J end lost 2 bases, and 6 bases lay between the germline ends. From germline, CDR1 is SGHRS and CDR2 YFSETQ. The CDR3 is CASSSGAYEQYF. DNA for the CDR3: TGCGCCAGCAGCTCCGGGGCCTACGAGCAGTACTTC. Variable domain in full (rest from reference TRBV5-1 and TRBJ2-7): KAGVTQTPRYLIKTRGQQVTLSCSPISGHRSVSWYQQTPGQGLQFLFEYFSETQRNKGNFPGRFSGRQFSNSRSEMNVSTLELGDSALYLCASSSGAYEQYFGPGTRLTVT.

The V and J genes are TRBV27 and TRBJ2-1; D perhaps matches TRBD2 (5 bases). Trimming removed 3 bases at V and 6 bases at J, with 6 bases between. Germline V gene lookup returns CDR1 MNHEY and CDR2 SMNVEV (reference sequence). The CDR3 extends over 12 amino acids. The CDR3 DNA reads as TGTGCCAGCAGTTTGGGAGTCAATGAGCAGTTCTTC. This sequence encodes CASSLGVNEQFF.

This CDR3 is CASSPLLGGADSNEQFF. The CDR3 region has the DNA TGTGCCAGCAGCCCCCTCCTTGGCGGGGCGGACTCCAATGAGCAGTTCTTC. V usage is TRBV3-1 (or the pseudogene TRBV3-2) and J usage is TRBJ2-1, with D possibly matching TRBD2 (6 bases). Between the trimmed V and J ends, which lost 4 bases and 6 bases, there was a span of 22 bases. Germline CDR1 is LGHDT and CDR2 is YNNKEL (reference sequence). The CDR3 consists of 17 residues.

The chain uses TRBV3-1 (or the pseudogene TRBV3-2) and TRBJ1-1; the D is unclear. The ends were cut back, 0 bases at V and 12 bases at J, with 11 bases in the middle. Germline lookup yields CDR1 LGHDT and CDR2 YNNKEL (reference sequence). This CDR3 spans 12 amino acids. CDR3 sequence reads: CASSQDFRSTFF. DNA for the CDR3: TGTGCCAGCAGCCAAGACTTTCGCTCTACTTTCTTT.

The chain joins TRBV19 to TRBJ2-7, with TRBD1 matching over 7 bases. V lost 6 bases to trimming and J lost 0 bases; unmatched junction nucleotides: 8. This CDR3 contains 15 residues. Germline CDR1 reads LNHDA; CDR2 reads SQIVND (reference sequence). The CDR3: CASSLYRDSSYEQYF. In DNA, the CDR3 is TGTGCCAGTAGCCTGTACCGGGACAGCTCCTACGAGCAGTACTTC.

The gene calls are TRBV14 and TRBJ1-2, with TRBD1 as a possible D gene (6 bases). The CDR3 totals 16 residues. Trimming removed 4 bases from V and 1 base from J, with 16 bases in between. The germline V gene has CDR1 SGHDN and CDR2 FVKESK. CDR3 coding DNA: TGTGCCAGCAGCCCGTCTGGGACATCCTTTAACTATGGCTACACCTTC. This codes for CASSPSGTSFNYGYTF.

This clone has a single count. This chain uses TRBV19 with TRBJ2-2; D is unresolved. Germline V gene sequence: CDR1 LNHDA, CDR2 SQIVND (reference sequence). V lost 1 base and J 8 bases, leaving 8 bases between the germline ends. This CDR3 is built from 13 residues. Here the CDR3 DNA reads TGTGCCAGTAGTATAGCCGGTTCGGGGGAGCTGTTTTTT. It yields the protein CASSIAGSGELFF.

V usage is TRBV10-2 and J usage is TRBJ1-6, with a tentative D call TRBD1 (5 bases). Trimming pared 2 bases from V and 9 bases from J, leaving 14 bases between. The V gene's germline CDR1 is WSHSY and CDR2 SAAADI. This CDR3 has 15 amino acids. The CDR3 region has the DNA TGCGCCAGCAGTGAGGGGGGGGGACTGAGTTCACCCCTCCACTTT. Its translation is CASSEGGGLSSPLHF.

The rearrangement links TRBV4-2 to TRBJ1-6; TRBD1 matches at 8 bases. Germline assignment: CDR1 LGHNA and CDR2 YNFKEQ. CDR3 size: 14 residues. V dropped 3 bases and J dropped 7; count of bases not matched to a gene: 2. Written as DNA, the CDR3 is TGTGCCAGCAGCCAGGACAGGGCGAATTCACCCCTCCACTTT. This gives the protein CASSQDRANSPLHF.

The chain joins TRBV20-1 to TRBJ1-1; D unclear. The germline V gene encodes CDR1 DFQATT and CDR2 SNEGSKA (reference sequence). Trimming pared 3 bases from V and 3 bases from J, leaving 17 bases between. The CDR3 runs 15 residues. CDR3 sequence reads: CSASVWGERDTEAFF. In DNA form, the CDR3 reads TGCAGTGCTAGTGTTTGGGGAGAAAGAGACACTGAAGCTTTCTTT.

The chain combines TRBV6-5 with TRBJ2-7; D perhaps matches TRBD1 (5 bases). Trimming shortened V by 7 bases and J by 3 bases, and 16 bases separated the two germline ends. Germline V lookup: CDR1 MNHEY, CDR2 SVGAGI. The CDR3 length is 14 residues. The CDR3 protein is CASNPTASLYEQYF. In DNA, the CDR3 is TGTGCCAGCAATCCGACAGCATCGCTCTACGAGCAGTACTTC.

The CDR3 here is CASSTASNQPQHF. CDR3 nucleotide sequence: TGTGCCAGTAGTACAGCGAGCAATCAGCCCCAGCATTTT. The chain employs TRBV19 and TRBJ1-5; D remains unclear. The germline V and J ends were trimmed by 4 bases and 1 base, with 5 bases remaining between them. From germline, CDR1 is LNHDA and CDR2 SQIVND (reference sequence). The CDR3 extends over 13 amino acids.

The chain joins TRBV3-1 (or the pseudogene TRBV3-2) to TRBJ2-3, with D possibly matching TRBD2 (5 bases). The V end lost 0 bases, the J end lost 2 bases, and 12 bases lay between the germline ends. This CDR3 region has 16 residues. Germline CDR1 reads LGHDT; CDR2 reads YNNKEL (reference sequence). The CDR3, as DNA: TGTGCCAGCAGCCAAGATCGGGGTCGTCTCACAGATACGCAGTATTTT. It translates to CASSQDRGRLTDTQYF.